This TCR beta chain was profiled in a study of regulatory dendritic cells for organ transplantation. Sequencing was performed with immunoSEQ multiplex PCR; in TCRdb, only in-frame clones are kept and a portion is missing. The sample comprises about 28,000 clones, approximately 81% of which are singletons, and 0.4% rests with the top ten. This clone was picked up a small number of times. V lost 6 bases and J lost 7, with 13 bases in between. CDR1 and CDR2 from the germline V gene are MNHEY and SVGAGI. The CDR3 contains 14 residues. Sequencing used naive CD8+ T cells from blood. Subset given: CD45RA+ naive T cells. The origin of this receptor is a human donor in good health. V is TRBV6-5 and J is TRBJ1-6, with D possibly being TRBD1 (5 bases). CDR3 coding DNA: TGTGCCAGCAGACCCGGGACTCAAAATTCACCCCTCCACTTT. This translates into CASRPGTQNSPLHF.